Listed here are 22 T cell receptor beta chains from one sample, sequenced in a study of blood T cell repertoires in COVID-19. Repertoires were generated with immunoSEQ multiplex PCR, while TCRdb's copy carries only in-frame clones and drops some. The table has approximately 300,000 clones, about nine tenths seen once; the top ten hold 8% to 13%. The source material was PBMCs or T cells enriched from blood (not recorded which). All receptors come from a woman in her late teens or twenties who had recovered from COVID-19.

The chain carries TRBV5-1 and TRBJ1-1; D unclear. V was clipped by 4 bases and J by 1 base, with 14 bases between them. The CDR3 contains 15 residues. Germline-derived CDR1 and CDR2 are SGHRS and YFSETQ. The chain's CDR3 is CASSGMDGGNTEAFF. CDR3 DNA sequence: TGCGCCAGCAGCGGGATGGACGGAGGGAACACTGAAGCTTTCTTT.

The rearrangement links TRBV6-1 to TRBJ1-5; perhaps TRBD1 as D (5 bases). This CDR3 region has 14 residues. CDR1 is MNHNS, CDR2 SASEGT, per germline. V was shortened by 2 bases and J by 0 bases, with 5 bases between the two germline ends. CDR3 residues: CASSEQGSNQPQHF. DNA for the CDR3: TGTGCCAGCAGTGAACAGGGTAGCAATCAGCCCCAGCATTTT.

This chain links TRBV11-2 with TRBJ2-1, with 12 bases that match TRBD1. In germline, CDR1 is SGHAT, CDR2 FQNNGV. The CDR3 is 13 residues long. V shed 10 bases and J 6 bases; nucleotides not matched to a gene: 4. The CDR3 here is CATGQGAFNEQFF. The CDR3 nucleotides are TGTGCCACGGGACAGGGGGCGTTCAATGAGCAGTTCTTC.

The chain combines TRBV7-9 with TRBJ1-2, with 7 bases aligning to TRBD1. CDR3 length equals 15 residues. The V gene end was trimmed by 6 bases and the J gene end by 6 bases; junction bases not matched to a gene: 13. Germline CDR1 SEHNR, CDR2 FQNEAQ (reference sequence). In DNA form, the CDR3 reads TGTGCCAGCAGGAGCAATCCCGGGACAGCGAATGGCTACACCTTC. Protein product: CASRSNPGTANGYTF.

The J gene is TRBJ2-2, the V gene TRBV6-5, with TRBD2 identical over 7 bases. Per germline, CDR1 MNHEY and CDR2 SVGAGI. The V segment lost 6 bases and the J segment 0 bases; nucleotides outside the gene matches: 4. There are 15 residues in the CDR3. The CDR3 DNA is TGTGCCAGCAGAACCCGGGGGGCGAACACCGGGGAGCTGTTTTTT. Protein sequence: CASRTRGANTGELFF.

J is TRBJ1-4 and V is TRBV7-3; D not resolved. V was pared by 3 bases and J by 1 base, with 9 bases between. This CDR3 contains 15 residues. Germline CDR1 reads SGHTA; CDR2 reads FQGTGA. CDR3 sequence reads: CASSLSRQTNEKLFF. In DNA form, the CDR3 reads TGTGCCAGCAGCTTGAGCAGACAAACTAATGAAAAACTGTTTTTT.

DNA for the CDR3: TGTGCCACCAGTGATTTGGATCCGGGACTAGCGGGCGAAATAACTAGCACAGATACGCAGTATTTT. Its translation is CATSDLDPGLAGEITSTDTQYF. The chain links TRBV24-1 to TRBJ2-3, with TRBD2 identical over 12 bases. This CDR3 has 22 amino acids. The V and J ends lost 0 bases and 0 bases, in that order; junction bases with no gene match: 15. Germline assignment: CDR1 KGHDR and CDR2 SFDVKD.

V gene TRBV12-3 or TRBV12-4 combines with J gene TRBJ2-7, with D tentatively TRBD2 (5 bases). V gave up 0 bases and J gave up 7 bases, with 10 bases separating them. This CDR3 is 13 amino acids long. This CDR3 is CASSLAGSLEQYF. The CDR3 coding sequence is TGTGCCAGCAGTTTAGCAGGGAGCTTAGAGCAGTACTTC.

This clone occurred once. This rearrangement joins TRBV30 to TRBJ1-5, with a weak D call TRBD1 (6 bases). Between the trimmed V and J ends, which lost 2 bases and 0 bases, there was a span of 8 bases. Germline V gene lookup returns CDR1 GTSNPN and CDR2 SVGIG (reference sequence). The CDR3 is made up of 14 amino acids. CDR3 coding DNA: TGTGCCTGGAGTTGGACAGATAGCAATCAGCCCCAGCATTTT. Residues: CAWSWTDSNQPQHF.

The chain couples TRBV5-6 to TRBJ1-1; weak D call: TRBD1 (6 bases). V was trimmed by 4 bases and J by 10 bases, leaving 14 bases between them. The CDR3 is 12 amino acids. Germline-derived CDR1 and CDR2 are SGHDT and YYEEEE. The CDR3 spells CASSLGGLGAFF. The CDR3 DNA is TGTGCCAGCAGCCTCGGGGGGCTAGGAGCTTTCTTT.

This chain connects TRBV30 to TRBJ2-1; 9 nucleotides agree with TRBD2. The CDR3 totals 16 residues. Germline CDR1 is GTSNPN and CDR2 is SVGIG (reference sequence). The J segment lost 7 bases and the V segment lost 2 bases, leaving 12 bases of the junction unmatched. CDR3 nucleotides: TGTGCCTGGAGTCAACTCATAGCGGGAGCCCTTAATGAGCAGTTCTTC. Translation: CAWSQLIAGALNEQFF. The full variable domain, completed using reference TRBV30 and TRBJ2-1, is SQTIHQWPATLVQPVGSPLSLECTVEGTSNPNLYWYRQAAGRGLQLLFYSVGIGQISSEVPQNLSASRPQDRQFILSSKKLLLSDSGFYLCAWSQLIAGALNEQFFGPGTRLTVL.

This clone was observed a few times. The rearrangement uses TRBV11-3 and TRBJ1-3; perhaps TRBD1 as D (5 bases). The V end was cut by 5 bases, the J end by 0 bases, with 11 bases between. This CDR3 contains 15 residues. Per germline, CDR1 SGHNT and CDR2 YENEEA. For the CDR3, the DNA is TGTGCCAGCAGCGATGAGACAGTCTCTGGAAACACCATATATTTT. This sequence encodes CASSDETVSGNTIYF.

The gene calls are TRBV12-3 or TRBV12-4 and TRBJ2-7; D gene ambiguous. Trimming removed 3 bases from V and 2 bases from J, with 8 bases in between. CDR3 length: 13 residues. The CDR3 reads CASSFSVPYEQYF. CDR3 DNA sequence: TGTGCCAGCAGTTTCAGTGTTCCCTACGAGCAGTACTTC.

The gene calls are TRBV30 and TRBJ1-2; perhaps TRBD1 as D (5 bases). The CDR3 covers 15 residues. Trimming pared 0 bases from V and 4 bases from J, leaving 15 bases between. The germline V gene has CDR1 GTSNPN and CDR2 SVGIG (reference sequence). The DNA of the CDR3 is TGTGCCTGGAGTGTAGAGCCGGGGGACCCCTATGGCTACACCTTC. It encodes CAWSVEPGDPYGYTF. The entire variable domain, with the rest obtained from reference TRBV30 and TRBJ1-2, is as follows: SQTIHQWPATLVQPVGSPLSLECTVEGTSNPNLYWYRQAAGRGLQLLFYSVGIGQISSEVPQNLSASRPQDRQFILSSKKLLLSDSGFYLCAWSVEPGDPYGYTFGSGTRLTVV.

This clone has a handful of counts. Distinct nucleotide sequences in the sample also encode this CDR3. J is TRBJ2-7 and V is TRBV24-1; unclear D gene. Germline CDR1 KGHDR, CDR2 SFDVKD. V was trimmed by 5 bases and J by 4 bases, leaving 5 bases between them. This CDR3 is 11 amino acids long. The CDR3 here is CATSAGYEQYF. The CDR3 DNA reads TGTGCCACCAGTGCGGGTTACGAGCAGTACTTC.

The chain employs TRBV18 and TRBJ2-2, with D possibly matching TRBD1 (5 bases). Trimming took off 6 bases at V and 2 bases at J, with 10 bases between the two ends. The CDR3 contains 14 residues. Germline V CDR1 and CDR2: KGHSH, LQKENI. The CDR3 is CASSSTVNTGELFF. DNA of the CDR3: TGTGCCAGCTCGTCGACAGTAAACACCGGGGAGCTGTTTTTT.

J is TRBJ1-2 and V is TRBV3-1 (or the pseudogene TRBV3-2); D remains ambiguous. This CDR3 is 16 amino acids long. V was trimmed by 2 bases and J by 2 bases, leaving 15 bases between them. The germline CDR1 and CDR2 sequences are LGHDT and YNNKEL (reference sequence). Written as DNA, the CDR3 is TGTGCCAGCAGCCAACTCCCAGGTCCTTTCAACTATGGCTACACCTTC. Amino acids: CASSQLPGPFNYGYTF.

The J gene is TRBJ2-7, the V gene TRBV15; TRBD2 matches at 11 bases. Germline V gene data show CDR1 as LNHNV and CDR2 as YYDKDF (reference sequence). This CDR3 contains 20 residues. With 1 base clipped from V and 4 bases from J, the junction kept 18 bases outside the gene matches. CDR3 bases: TGTGCCACCAGCAGAGTTGGGGTAGCGGGAGGGTCCCAAGCGAGTTACGAGCAGTACTTC. It is translated as CATSRVGVAGGSQASYEQYF.

This clone appeared a single time. The chain employs TRBV2 and TRBJ1-1; D gene unclear. Germline CDR1 reads SNHLY; CDR2 reads FYNNEI. With 3 bases removed from V and 2 bases from J, the gap between germline ends came to 10 bases. The CDR3 spans 14 residues. The CDR3 protein is CASSDGVGNTEAFF. For the CDR3, the DNA is TGTGCCAGCAGTGACGGGGTCGGCAACACTGAAGCTTTCTTT.

The gene calls are TRBV27 and TRBJ1-2; TRBD1 matches at 8 bases. Trimming removed 5 bases from V and 8 bases from J; junction bases left unmatched: 4. The CDR3 is made up of 12 amino acids. The germline V gene has CDR1 MNHEY and CDR2 SMNVEV (reference sequence). CDR3 residues: CASSASGGGYTF. CDR3 DNA sequence: TGTGCCAGCAGTGCTTCAGGGGGCGGCTACACCTTC.

V and J are TRBV6-2 or TRBV6-3 and TRBJ1-2, with D uncertain. Germline V gene data show CDR1 as MNHEY and CDR2 as SVGEGT. This CDR3 spans 14 amino acids. V lost 6 bases and J 2 bases, leaving 13 bases between the germline ends. The CDR3 region is CASSRLSRNYGYTF. The CDR3 DNA sequence: TGTGCCAGCAGCCGATTGTCCCGGAACTATGGCTACACCTTC.

The chain recombines TRBV5-4 with TRBJ2-7; the match to TRBD2 covers 11 bases. Trimming cost V 4 bases and J 0 bases; bases outside gene matches: 6. Per germline, CDR1 SGHNT and CDR2 YYREEE (reference sequence). The CDR3 totals 16 residues. CDR3 region: CASSKPGTSGSYEQYF. The DNA for the CDR3 is TGTGCCAGCAGCAAGCCCGGGACTAGCGGCTCCTACGAGCAGTACTTC.